The rows below give T cell receptor beta chains drawn from one sample of a study of blood T cells in healthy people across ages. TCRdb recomputed calls from the 5' RACE reads with MiXCR, one row per CDR3 protein. The table includes 650,000 to 800,000 distinct CDR3 sequences, 52% detected once. Sequences were obtained from blood. Source of these receptors: a woman older than 75 in good health. Both conserved end residues are part of each CDR3. Each record gives: V gene, clone size, CDR3 length, J gene, D gene, CDR3 DNA, CDR3 protein. A D gene is named only where the DNA matches it firmly. A clone size is listed for some rows: how often the clone was seen (once, few, many), or a class if it is expanded.

V gene: TRBV5-1
clone size: NA
CDR3 length: 16
J gene: TRBJ2-3
D gene: NA
CDR3 DNA: TGCGCCAGCAGCTCGGAGAGGGCAGGGGGCACAGATACGCAGTATTTT
CDR3 protein: CASSSERAGGTDTQYF

V gene: TRBV28
clone size: NA
CDR3 length: 12
J gene: TRBJ1-2
D gene: NA
CDR3 DNA: TGTGCCAGCAGTTTATCCGTCAGTAGCTACACCTTC
CDR3 protein: CASSLSVSSYTF

V gene: TRBV20-1
clone size: NA
CDR3 length: 13
J gene: TRBJ2-5
D gene: NA
CDR3 DNA: TGCAGTGCTAGGGACCCCAATGTGGGGGAGCAGTACTTC
CDR3 protein: CSARDPNVGEQYF

V gene: TRBV29-1
clone size: NA
CDR3 length: 14
J gene: TRBJ2-1
D gene: TRBD1
CDR3 DNA: TGCAGCGTTGACTCCCAGGGGGTCTACAATGAGCAGTTCTTC
CDR3 protein: CSVDSQGVYNEQFF

V gene: TRBV20-1
clone size: many
CDR3 length: 13
J gene: TRBJ2-7
D gene: TRBD1
CDR3 DNA: TGCAGTGCTAGAGTACCAGGGGGAAACGAGCAGTACTTC
CDR3 protein: CSARVPGGNEQYF

V gene: TRBV7-2
clone size: few
CDR3 length: 15
J gene: TRBJ1-2
D gene: NA
CDR3 DNA: TGTGCCAGCAGCTTAAACAGGGCGGCTAACTATGGCTACACCTTC
CDR3 protein: CASSLNRAANYGYTF

V gene: TRBV7-8
clone size: NA
CDR3 length: 16
J gene: TRBJ1-2
D gene: TRBD1
CDR3 DNA: TGTGCCAGCAGCTCACTAGCCACAGGGGGTTCGGGTGGCTACACCTTC
CDR3 protein: CASSSLATGGSGGYTF

V gene: TRBV7-2
clone size: few
CDR3 length: 15
J gene: TRBJ2-2
D gene: TRBD1
CDR3 DNA: TGTGCCAGCAGCCCGAGGGACAGAACCACCGGGGAGCTGTTTTTT
CDR3 protein: CASSPRDRTTGELFF

V gene: TRBV7-2
clone size: few
CDR3 length: 14
J gene: TRBJ2-7
D gene: NA
CDR3 DNA: TGTGCCAGCAGCTTAGCGGGACAAAAATACGAGCAGTACTTC
CDR3 protein: CASSLAGQKYEQYF

V gene: TRBV7-2
clone size: few
CDR3 length: 16
J gene: TRBJ1-1
D gene: NA
CDR3 DNA: TGTGCCAGCAGCCGGGATCGGGGGGTGATGAACACTGAAGCTTTCTTT
CDR3 protein: CASSRDRGVMNTEAFF

V gene: TRBV7-9
clone size: NA
CDR3 length: 16
J gene: TRBJ2-1
D gene: NA
CDR3 DNA: TGTGCCAGCAGCGCAAGGGGTGGGCGGCCCTACAATGAGCAGTTCTTC
CDR3 protein: CASSARGGRPYNEQFF

V gene: TRBV20-1
clone size: many
CDR3 length: 15
J gene: TRBJ2-3
D gene: NA
CDR3 DNA: TGCAGTACTACGGGTGGGGGGCTTCCCACAGATACGCAGTATTTT
CDR3 protein: CSTTGGGLPTDTQYF

V gene: TRBV12-3/TRBV12-4
clone size: many
CDR3 length: 15
J gene: TRBJ2-7
D gene: TRBD1
CDR3 DNA: TGTGCCAGCAGTTTTATAGGACAGGGCACCTACGAGCAGTACTTC
CDR3 protein: CASSFIGQGTYEQYF

V gene: TRBV12-3/TRBV12-4
clone size: few
CDR3 length: 14
J gene: TRBJ2-1
D gene: NA
CDR3 DNA: TGTGCCAGCAGTTTCGGGCTAGCGAGCGATGAGCAGTTCTTC
CDR3 protein: CASSFGLASDEQFF

V gene: TRBV12-3/TRBV12-4
clone size: many
CDR3 length: 15
J gene: TRBJ2-1
D gene: TRBD1
CDR3 DNA: TGTGCCAGCAGTTTAACAGGGGAACCCTACAATGAGCAGTTCTTC
CDR3 protein: CASSLTGEPYNEQFF

V gene: TRBV20-1
clone size: NA
CDR3 length: 14
J gene: TRBJ1-5
D gene: TRBD1
CDR3 DNA: TGCAGTGCTAGGGCAACAGGGGTTCGGCGGCCCCAGCATTTT
CDR3 protein: CSARATGVRRPQHF

V gene: TRBV9
clone size: many
CDR3 length: 14
J gene: TRBJ1-2
D gene: NA
CDR3 DNA: TGTGCCAGCAGCCCGAGGACAGACAACTATGGCTACACCTTC
CDR3 protein: CASSPRTDNYGYTF

V gene: TRBV13
clone size: many
CDR3 length: 19
J gene: TRBJ2-5
D gene: TRBD2
CDR3 DNA: TGTGCCAGCAGCTTAGCGGGACTAGCGGGAGGGTGGTTACAAGAGACCCAGTACTTC
CDR3 protein: CASSLAGLAGGWLQETQYF

V gene: TRBV7-9
clone size: many
CDR3 length: 19
J gene: TRBJ1-6
D gene: TRBD1
CDR3 DNA: TGTGCCAGCAGCTCGTCTCCGGGACAGGGGAGCTCCTATAATTCACCCCTCCACTTT
CDR3 protein: CASSSSPGQGSSYNSPLHF

V gene: TRBV6-5
clone size: NA
CDR3 length: 15
J gene: TRBJ2-2
D gene: NA
CDR3 DNA: TGTGCCAGCAGGGCAGGGAATACCTACACCGGGGAGTTGTTTTTT
CDR3 protein: CASRAGNTYTGELFF

V gene: TRBV7-6
clone size: NA
CDR3 length: 15
J gene: TRBJ2-6
D gene: NA
CDR3 DNA: TGTGCCAGCAGCGAGGACTGCTCTGGGGCCAACGTCCTGACTTTC
CDR3 protein: CASSEDCSGANVLTF

V gene: TRBV6-1
clone size: NA
CDR3 length: 18
J gene: TRBJ2-3
D gene: TRBD2
CDR3 DNA: TGTGCCAGCACCCCCGGACTAGCGGAACTCTTTAGGGCAGATACGCAGTATTTT
CDR3 protein: CASTPGLAELFRADTQYF

V gene: TRBV18
clone size: many
CDR3 length: 13
J gene: TRBJ1-2
D gene: NA
CDR3 DNA: TGTGCCAGCTCACCAAGAACCGGGGATGGCTACACCTTC
CDR3 protein: CASSPRTGDGYTF

V gene: TRBV11-2
clone size: NA
CDR3 length: 18
J gene: TRBJ2-7
D gene: TRBD2
CDR3 DNA: TGTGCCAGCAGCTTAGTCCTCCGGACTAGCGGCTCCTACAATGAGCAGTACTTC
CDR3 protein: CASSLVLRTSGSYNEQYF

V gene: TRBV6-2/TRBV6-3
clone size: once
CDR3 length: 17
J gene: TRBJ2-1
D gene: TRBD2
CDR3 DNA: TGTGCCAGCAGTGCCTCTAGCGGGGGGGCAAGCGGCGGTGAGCAGTTCTTC
CDR3 protein: CASSASSGGASGGEQFF

V gene: TRBV5-1
clone size: NA
CDR3 length: 15
J gene: TRBJ2-7
D gene: NA
CDR3 DNA: TGCGCCAGCAGCCCCTCCGGGACCACGAGTATCGAGCAGTACTTC
CDR3 protein: CASSPSGTTSIEQYF

V gene: TRBV9
clone size: NA
CDR3 length: 19
J gene: TRBJ2-3
D gene: TRBD2
CDR3 DNA: TGTGCCAGCAGCGCAACGGGACTAGCGGGGGGGCATCGCACAGATACGCAGTATTTT
CDR3 protein: CASSATGLAGGHRTDTQYF

V gene: TRBV15
clone size: once
CDR3 length: 16
J gene: TRBJ2-3
D gene: TRBD2
CDR3 DNA: TGTGCCACCAGCAGAGATAGTCGGGGGGGCACAGATACGCAGTATTTT
CDR3 protein: CATSRDSRGGTDTQYF

V gene: TRBV7-9
clone size: many
CDR3 length: 14
J gene: TRBJ2-1
D gene: NA
CDR3 DNA: TGTGCCAGCAGCTTCCTTGCAAACTACAATGAGCAGTTCTTC
CDR3 protein: CASSFLANYNEQFF

V gene: TRBV4-1
clone size: NA
CDR3 length: 15
J gene: TRBJ2-1
D gene: TRBD2
CDR3 DNA: TGCGCCAGCAATGATCCGACTAGCGGATACAATGAGCAGTTCTTC
CDR3 protein: CASNDPTSGYNEQFF

V gene: TRBV4-2
clone size: NA
CDR3 length: 15
J gene: TRBJ1-5
D gene: NA
CDR3 DNA: TGTGCCAGCAGCCAAGATTGGGACACTCATCAGCCCCAGCATTTT
CDR3 protein: CASSQDWDTHQPQHF

V gene: TRBV29-1
clone size: NA
CDR3 length: 12
J gene: TRBJ2-1
D gene: NA
CDR3 DNA: TGCAGCGTTTGTACGGGAACCCCTGAGCAGTTCTTC
CDR3 protein: CSVCTGTPEQFF

V gene: TRBV2
clone size: NA
CDR3 length: 13
J gene: TRBJ2-1
D gene: NA
CDR3 DNA: TGTGCCGGCGGAGTCGTACCCCGCAATGAGCAGTTCTTC
CDR3 protein: CAGGVVPRNEQFF

V gene: TRBV3-1
clone size: NA
CDR3 length: 16
J gene: TRBJ2-3
D gene: NA
CDR3 DNA: TGTGCCAGCAGCCCCTTAGTGGGGAGTGGCACAGATACGCAGTATTTT
CDR3 protein: CASSPLVGSGTDTQYF

V gene: TRBV28
clone size: many
CDR3 length: 15
J gene: TRBJ2-7
D gene: TRBD1
CDR3 DNA: TGTGCCAGCAGTTTAGCCCCATCCAGACAGGGGGAGCAGTACTTC
CDR3 protein: CASSLAPSRQGEQYF

V gene: TRBV7-3
clone size: NA
CDR3 length: 15
J gene: TRBJ1-1
D gene: NA
CDR3 DNA: TGTGCCAGCAGCTCTAAGCAAGACAGTAACACTGAAGCTTTCTTT
CDR3 protein: CASSSKQDSNTEAFF

V gene: TRBV5-4
clone size: NA
CDR3 length: 15
J gene: TRBJ2-2
D gene: NA
CDR3 DNA: TGTGCCAGCAGCCGACCAGGGGCGAGCACCGGGGAGCTGTTTTTT
CDR3 protein: CASSRPGASTGELFF

V gene: TRBV12-3/TRBV12-4
clone size: few
CDR3 length: 14
J gene: TRBJ1-4
D gene: NA
CDR3 DNA: TGTGCCAGCAGTTTAAAGTCAGGGGTTGAAAAACTGTTTTTT
CDR3 protein: CASSLKSGVEKLFF

V gene: TRBV28
clone size: NA
CDR3 length: 14
J gene: TRBJ2-7
D gene: TRBD1
CDR3 DNA: TGTGCCAGCAGTGCCTCCGGGACAGTCTACGAGCAGTACTTC
CDR3 protein: CASSASGTVYEQYF

V gene: TRBV5-1
clone size: NA
CDR3 length: 13
J gene: TRBJ2-7
D gene: NA
CDR3 DNA: TGCGCCAGCAGCTTGAAGGGAATAGAGACCCGGTACTTC
CDR3 protein: CASSLKGIETRYF

V gene: TRBV25-1
clone size: few
CDR3 length: 14
J gene: TRBJ2-2
D gene: NA
CDR3 DNA: TGTGCCAGCAGTGGTCGTACGAACACCGGGGAGCTGTTTTTT
CDR3 protein: CASSGRTNTGELFF

V gene: TRBV18
clone size: NA
CDR3 length: 15
J gene: TRBJ2-1
D gene: TRBD2
CDR3 DNA: TGTGCCAGCTCACCACCCCTAGCGGCAAACAATGAGCAGTTCTTC
CDR3 protein: CASSPPLAANNEQFF

V gene: TRBV30
clone size: NA
CDR3 length: 12
J gene: TRBJ2-7
D gene: NA
CDR3 DNA: TGTGCCTGGAGTAAGGAGTTATACGAGCAGTACTTC
CDR3 protein: CAWSKELYEQYF

V gene: TRBV30
clone size: NA
CDR3 length: 12
J gene: TRBJ2-4
D gene: NA
CDR3 DNA: TGTGCCTGGAGTCTAGCCGTGGGAGAGCAGTACTTC
CDR3 protein: CAWSLAVGEQYF

V gene: TRBV7-2
clone size: NA
CDR3 length: 15
J gene: TRBJ2-3
D gene: NA
CDR3 DNA: TGTGCCAGCAGCCAGGACTACATGAGCACAGATACGCAGTATTTT
CDR3 protein: CASSQDYMSTDTQYF

V gene: TRBV20-1
clone size: NA
CDR3 length: 14
J gene: TRBJ1-6
D gene: NA
CDR3 DNA: TGCAGTGCTAGAGATATGATGGGGGATTCACCCCTCCACTTT
CDR3 protein: CSARDMMGDSPLHF

V gene: TRBV20-1
clone size: few
CDR3 length: 14
J gene: TRBJ2-7
D gene: TRBD2
CDR3 DNA: TGCAGTGCTAGAGAGCGGGGGAGCTCCTACGAGCAGTACTTC
CDR3 protein: CSARERGSSYEQYF

V gene: TRBV7-6
clone size: NA
CDR3 length: 12
J gene: TRBJ1-1
D gene: NA
CDR3 DNA: TGTGCCAGCAGCTTGCGAAAAGGTGAAGCTTTCTTT
CDR3 protein: CASSLRKGEAFF

V gene: TRBV5-1
clone size: NA
CDR3 length: 14
J gene: TRBJ1-1
D gene: NA
CDR3 DNA: TGCGCCAGCAGATCCGGACAGTCAAACACTGAAGCTTTCTTT
CDR3 protein: CASRSGQSNTEAFF

V gene: TRBV11-2
clone size: many
CDR3 length: 16
J gene: TRBJ1-1
D gene: NA
CDR3 DNA: TGTGCCAGCAGCTTACCCATTTCGGCGGGGGCCTCTGAAGCTTTCTTT
CDR3 protein: CASSLPISAGASEAFF

V gene: TRBV2
clone size: NA
CDR3 length: 15
J gene: TRBJ1-2
D gene: NA
CDR3 DNA: TGTGCCAGCAGCCCGTCCATGGTGAATCCCTATGGCTACACCTTC
CDR3 protein: CASSPSMVNPYGYTF